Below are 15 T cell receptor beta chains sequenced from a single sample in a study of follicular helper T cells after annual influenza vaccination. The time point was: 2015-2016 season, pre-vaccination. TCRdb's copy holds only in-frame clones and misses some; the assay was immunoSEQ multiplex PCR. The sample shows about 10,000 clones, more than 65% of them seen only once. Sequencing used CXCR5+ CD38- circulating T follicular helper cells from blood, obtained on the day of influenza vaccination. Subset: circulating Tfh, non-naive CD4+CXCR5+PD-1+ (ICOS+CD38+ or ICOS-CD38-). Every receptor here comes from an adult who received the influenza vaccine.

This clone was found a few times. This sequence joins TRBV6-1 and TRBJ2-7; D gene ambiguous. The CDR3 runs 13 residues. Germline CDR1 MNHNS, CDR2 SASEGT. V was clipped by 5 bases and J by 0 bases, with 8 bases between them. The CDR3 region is CASSSPSSYEQYF. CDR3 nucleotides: TGTGCCAGCAGTTCTCCGAGCTCCTACGAGCAGTACTTC.

CDR3 protein: CASSPPGADTQYF. As DNA, the CDR3 is TGTGCCAGCAGCCCCCCCGGGGCAGATACGCAGTATTTT. The chain is built from TRBV7-2 and TRBJ2-3; a weak D match, TRBD2 (5 bases). Trimming shortened V by 5 bases and J by 4 bases, and 10 bases separated the two germline ends. Germline V gene lookup returns CDR1 SGHTA and CDR2 FQGNSA. The CDR3 has 13 residues.

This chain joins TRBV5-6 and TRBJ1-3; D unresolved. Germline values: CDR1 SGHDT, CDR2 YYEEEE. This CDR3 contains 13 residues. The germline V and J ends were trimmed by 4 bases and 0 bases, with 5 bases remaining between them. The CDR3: CASSPRSGNTIYF. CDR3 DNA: TGTGCCAGCAGCCCCCGCTCTGGAAACACCATATATTTT.

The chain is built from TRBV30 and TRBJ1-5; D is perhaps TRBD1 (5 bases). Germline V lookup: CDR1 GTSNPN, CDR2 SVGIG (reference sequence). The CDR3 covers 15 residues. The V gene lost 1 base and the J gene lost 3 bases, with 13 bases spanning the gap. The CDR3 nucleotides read TGTGCCTGGAGTGCTGCGGGACCGATCAATCAGCCCCAGCATTTT. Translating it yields CAWSAAGPINQPQHF. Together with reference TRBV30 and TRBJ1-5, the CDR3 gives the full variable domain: SQTIHQWPATLVQPVGSPLSLECTVEGTSNPNLYWYRQAAGRGLQLLFYSVGIGQISSEVPQNLSASRPQDRQFILSSKKLLLSDSGFYLCAWSAAGPINQPQHFGDGTRLSIL.

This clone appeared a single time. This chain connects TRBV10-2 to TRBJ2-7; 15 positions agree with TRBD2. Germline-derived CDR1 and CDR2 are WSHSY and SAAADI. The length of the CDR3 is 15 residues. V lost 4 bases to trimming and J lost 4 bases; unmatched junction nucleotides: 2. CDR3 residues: CASSAGTSGRYEQYF. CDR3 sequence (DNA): TGCGCCAGCAGTGCCGGGACTAGCGGGAGGTACGAGCAGTACTTC.

The CDR3 reads CASSPRLGWGYTF. The DNA for the CDR3 is TGTGCCAGCAGCCCACGACTGGGATGGGGCTACACCTTC. V usage is TRBV7-2 and J usage is TRBJ1-2, with unresolved D. The V end was cut by 5 bases, the J end by 8 bases, with 15 bases between. Germline CDR1 is SGHTA and CDR2 is FQGNSA. The CDR3 is 13 residues long.

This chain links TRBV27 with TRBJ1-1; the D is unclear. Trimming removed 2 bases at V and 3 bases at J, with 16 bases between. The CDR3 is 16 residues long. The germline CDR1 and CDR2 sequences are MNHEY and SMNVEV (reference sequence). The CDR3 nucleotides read TGTGCCAGCAGTTTAAGAGGGCGACAATGGGACACTGAAGCTTTCTTT. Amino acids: CASSLRGRQWDTEAFF.

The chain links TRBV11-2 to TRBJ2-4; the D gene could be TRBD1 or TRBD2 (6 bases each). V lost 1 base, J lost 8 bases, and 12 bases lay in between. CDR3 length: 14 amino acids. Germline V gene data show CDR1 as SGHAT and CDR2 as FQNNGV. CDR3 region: CASSLALRGDIQYF. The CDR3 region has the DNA TGTGCCAGCAGCTTAGCCCTAAGGGGGGACATTCAGTACTTC. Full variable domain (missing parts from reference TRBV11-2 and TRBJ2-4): EAGVAQSPRYKIIEKRQSVAFWCNPISGHATLYWYQQILGQGPKLLIQFQNNGVVDDSQLPKDRFSAERLKGVDSTLKIQPAKLEDSAVYLCASSLALRGDIQYFGAGTRLSVL.

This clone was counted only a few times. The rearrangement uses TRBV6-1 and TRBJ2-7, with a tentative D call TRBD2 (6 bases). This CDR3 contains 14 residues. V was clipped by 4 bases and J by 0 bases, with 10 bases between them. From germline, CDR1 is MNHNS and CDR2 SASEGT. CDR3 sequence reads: CASSGRDFSYEQYF. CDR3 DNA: TGTGCCAGCAGTGGCCGGGACTTCTCCTACGAGCAGTACTTC.

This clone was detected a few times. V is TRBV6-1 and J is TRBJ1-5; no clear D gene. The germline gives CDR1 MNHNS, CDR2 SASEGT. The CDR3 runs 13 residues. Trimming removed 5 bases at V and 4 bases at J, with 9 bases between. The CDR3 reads CASSLQTNQPQHF. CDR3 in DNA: TGTGCCAGCAGTCTACAGACGAATCAGCCCCAGCATTTT.

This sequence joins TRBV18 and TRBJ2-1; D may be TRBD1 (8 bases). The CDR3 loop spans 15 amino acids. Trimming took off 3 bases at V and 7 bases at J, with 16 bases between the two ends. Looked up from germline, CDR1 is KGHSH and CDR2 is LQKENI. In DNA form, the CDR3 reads TGTGCCAGCTCACCGGGAGGGAGACAGGGGAATGAGCAGTTCTTC. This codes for CASSPGGRQGNEQFF.

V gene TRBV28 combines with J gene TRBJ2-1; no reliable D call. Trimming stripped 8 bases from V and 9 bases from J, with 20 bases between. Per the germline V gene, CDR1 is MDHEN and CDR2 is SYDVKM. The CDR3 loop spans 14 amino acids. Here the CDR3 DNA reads TGTGCCAGCCCCGAGTCGAGGCTTGGGGTTGAGCAGTTCTTC. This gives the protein CASPESRLGVEQFF. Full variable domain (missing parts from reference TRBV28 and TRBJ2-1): DVKVTQSSRYLVKRTGEKVFLECVQDMDHENMFWYRQDPGLGLRLIYFSYDVKMKEKGDIPEGYSVSREKKERFSLILESASTNQTSMYLCASPESRLGVEQFFGPGTRLTVL.

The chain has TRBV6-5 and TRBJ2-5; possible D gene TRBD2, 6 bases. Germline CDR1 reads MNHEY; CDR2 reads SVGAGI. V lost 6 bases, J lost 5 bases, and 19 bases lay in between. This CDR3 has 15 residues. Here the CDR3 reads CASSLVGRGRETQYF. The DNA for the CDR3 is TGTGCCAGCAGCTTGGTTGGACGGGGGAGGGAGACCCAGTACTTC.

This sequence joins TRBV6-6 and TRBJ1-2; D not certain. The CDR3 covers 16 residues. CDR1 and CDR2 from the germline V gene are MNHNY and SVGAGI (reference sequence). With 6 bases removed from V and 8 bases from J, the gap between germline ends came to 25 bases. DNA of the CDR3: TGTGCCAGCAGACAGCAGGACTGGGATAAAATGGAGGGCTACACCTTC. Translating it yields CASRQQDWDKMEGYTF.

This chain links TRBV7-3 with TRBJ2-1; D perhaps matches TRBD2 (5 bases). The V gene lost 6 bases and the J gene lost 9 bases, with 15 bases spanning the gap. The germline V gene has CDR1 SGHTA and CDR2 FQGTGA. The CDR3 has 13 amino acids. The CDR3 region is CASSPEASTEQFF. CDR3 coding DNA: TGTGCCAGCAGTCCAGAGGCTAGCACTGAGCAGTTCTTC. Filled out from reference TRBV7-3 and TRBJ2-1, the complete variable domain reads GAGVSQTPSNKVTEKGKYVELRCDPISGHTALYWYRQSLGQGPEFLIYFQGTGAADDSGLPNDRFFAVRPEGSVSTLKIQRTERGDSAVYLCASSPEASTEQFFGPGTRLTVL.